This T cell receptor beta chain was identified during a study of cytomegalovirus exposure and HLA in healthy donors. This CDR3 is built from 14 residues. Germline V gene lookup returns CDR1 SGHRS and CDR2 YFSETQ. V was shortened by 2 bases and J by 2 bases, with 11 bases between the two germline ends. Using immunoSEQ multiplex PCR, the repertoire was profiled, and TCRdb retains in-frame clones only, with some absent. The profile shows approximately 82,000 clones, 95% of them singletons. The sequenced sample was PBMCs. The chain links TRBV5-1 to TRBJ2-7, with a tentative D call TRBD1 (6 bases). This TCR was recovered from a woman between 18 and 30 years old in good health and CMV-seronegative. CDR3: CASSFGGGTYEQYF. CDR3 DNA sequence: TGCGCCAGCAGCTTTGGTGGGGGCACCTACGAGCAGTACTTC.